The T cell receptor (beta chain) under discussion was sequenced for a study of shared clonotypes between healthy human individuals. Across the whole study: Donor ages ranged 18 to 49 years: a couple of women, a few men. Study conclusions and caveats: Sequencing of the sorted subsets was shown by rarefaction to be incomplete despite large depth.

Data came from immunoSEQ multiplex PCR; TCRdb stores just in-frame clones and leaves some out. The sample contains 2 million to 2.5 million clones, about 92% of which appear only once. V was pared by 4 bases and J by 3 bases, with 6 bases of the junction left unmatched. The CDR3 runs 16 residues. The germline gives CDR1 SGHNT, CDR2 YYREEE (reference sequence). Note on this clone: Its antigen remains unknown.

The chain combines TRBV5-4 with TRBJ2-3; TRBD2 agrees at 12 bases. This receptor was obtained from a man younger than 30 in good health. Some clones in this sample may be carry-over from other donors' samples. The sample taken for sequencing was naive CD4+ T cells from PBMCs. Subset in this sample: CD45RA+ positively selected. The CDR3 bases are TGTGCCAGCAGCGCCACGACTAGCGGGGGAACAGATACGCAGTATTTT. Translation: CASSATTSGGTDTQYF.